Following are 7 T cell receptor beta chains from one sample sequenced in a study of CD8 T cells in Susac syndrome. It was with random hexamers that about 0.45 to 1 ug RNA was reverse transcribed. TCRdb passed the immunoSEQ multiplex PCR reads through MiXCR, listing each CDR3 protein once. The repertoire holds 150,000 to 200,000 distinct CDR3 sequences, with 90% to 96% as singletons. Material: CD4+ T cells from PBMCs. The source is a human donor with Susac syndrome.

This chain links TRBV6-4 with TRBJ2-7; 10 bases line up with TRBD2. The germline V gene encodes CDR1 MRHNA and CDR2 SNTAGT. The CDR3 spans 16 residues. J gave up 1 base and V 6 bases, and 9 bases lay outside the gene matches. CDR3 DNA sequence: TGTGCCAGCAGCCCTCGGGCTAGCGGGGGATCCTACGAGCAGTACGTC. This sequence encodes CASSPRASGGSYEQYV.

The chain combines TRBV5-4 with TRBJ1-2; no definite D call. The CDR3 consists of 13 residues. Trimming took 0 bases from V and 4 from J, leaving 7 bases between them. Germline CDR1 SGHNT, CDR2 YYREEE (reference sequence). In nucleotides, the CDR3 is TGTGCCAGCAGCTTGGGATCCCCCTATGGCTACACCTTC. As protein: CASSLGSPYGYTF.

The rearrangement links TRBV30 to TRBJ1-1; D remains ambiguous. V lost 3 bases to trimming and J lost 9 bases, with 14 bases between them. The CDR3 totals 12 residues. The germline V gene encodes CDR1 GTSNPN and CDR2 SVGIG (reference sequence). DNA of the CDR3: TGTGCCTGGAGCACTAGTGTTACAAAAGCTTTCTTT. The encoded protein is CAWSTSVTKAFF.

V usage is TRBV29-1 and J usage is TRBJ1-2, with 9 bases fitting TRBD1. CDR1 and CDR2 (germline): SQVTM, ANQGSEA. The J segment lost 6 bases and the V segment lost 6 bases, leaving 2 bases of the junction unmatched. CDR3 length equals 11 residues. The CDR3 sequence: CSVYRGHGYTF. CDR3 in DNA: TGCAGCGTGTACAGGGGGCATGGCTACACCTTC. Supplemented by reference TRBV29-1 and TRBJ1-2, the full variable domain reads SAVISQKPSRDICQRGTSLTIQCQVDSQVTMMFWYRQQPGQSLTLIATANQGSEATYESGFVIDKFPISRPNLTFSTLTVSNMSPEDSSIYLCSVYRGHGYTFGSGTRLTVV.

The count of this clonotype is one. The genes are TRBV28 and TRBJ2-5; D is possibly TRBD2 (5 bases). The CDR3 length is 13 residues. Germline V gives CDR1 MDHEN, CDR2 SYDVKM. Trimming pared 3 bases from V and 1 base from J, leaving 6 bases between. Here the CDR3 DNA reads TGTGCCAGCAGTTTGACTATCCAAGAGACCCAGTACTTC. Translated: CASSLTIQETQYF.

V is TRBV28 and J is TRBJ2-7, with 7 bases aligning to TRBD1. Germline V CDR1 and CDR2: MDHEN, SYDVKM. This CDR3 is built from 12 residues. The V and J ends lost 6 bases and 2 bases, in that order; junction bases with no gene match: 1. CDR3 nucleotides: TGTGCCAGCAGCACAGGGGCCTACGAGCAGTACGTC. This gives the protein CASSTGAYEQYV.

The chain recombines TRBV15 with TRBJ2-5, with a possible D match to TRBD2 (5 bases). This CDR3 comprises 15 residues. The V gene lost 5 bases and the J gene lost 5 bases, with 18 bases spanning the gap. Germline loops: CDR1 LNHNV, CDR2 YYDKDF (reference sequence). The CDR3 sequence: CATSPGIGVDETQYF. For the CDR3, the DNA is TGTGCCACCAGCCCCGGGATAGGAGTAGATGAGACCCAGTACTTC.